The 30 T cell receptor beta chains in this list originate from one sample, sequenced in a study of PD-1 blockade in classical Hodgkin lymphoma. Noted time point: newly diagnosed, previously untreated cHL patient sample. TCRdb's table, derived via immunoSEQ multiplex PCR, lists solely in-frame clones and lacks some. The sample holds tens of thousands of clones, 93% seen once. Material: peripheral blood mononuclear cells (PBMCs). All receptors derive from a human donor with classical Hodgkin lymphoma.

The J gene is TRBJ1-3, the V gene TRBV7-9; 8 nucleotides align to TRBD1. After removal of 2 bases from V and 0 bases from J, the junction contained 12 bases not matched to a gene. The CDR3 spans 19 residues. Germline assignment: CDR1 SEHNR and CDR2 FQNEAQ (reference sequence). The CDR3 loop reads CASSLPPGGRGLSGNTIYF. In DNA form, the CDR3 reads TGTGCCAGCAGCTTACCCCCAGGGGGCAGGGGCCTCTCTGGAAACACCATATATTTT.

Here the CDR3 reads CASSRPTPQRQEKLFF. The CDR3 bases are TGCGCCAGCAGCCGCCCCACCCCACAGCGGCAGGAAAAACTGTTTTTT. V usage is TRBV4-1 and J usage is TRBJ1-4, with D uncertain. CDR1 and CDR2 (germline): MGHRA, YSYEKL. The CDR3 loop spans 16 amino acids. With 4 bases removed from V and 8 bases from J, the gap between germline ends came to 20 bases.

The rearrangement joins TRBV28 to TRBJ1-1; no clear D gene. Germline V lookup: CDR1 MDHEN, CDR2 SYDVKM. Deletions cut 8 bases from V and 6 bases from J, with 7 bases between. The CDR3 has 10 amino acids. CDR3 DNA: TGTGCCAGCTCGGACTCTGAAGCTTTCTTT. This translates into CASSDSEAFF.

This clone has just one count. CDR3 loop: CASSQDLTGEETQYF. The DNA for the CDR3 is TGTGCCAGCAGCCAAGATCTGACGGGGGAAGAGACCCAGTACTTC. This rearrangement joins TRBV4-2 to TRBJ2-5; weak D call: TRBD2 (6 bases). V lost 0 bases and J 3 bases, leaving 11 bases between the germline ends. This CDR3 comprises 15 residues. Germline V lookup: CDR1 LGHNA, CDR2 YNFKEQ.

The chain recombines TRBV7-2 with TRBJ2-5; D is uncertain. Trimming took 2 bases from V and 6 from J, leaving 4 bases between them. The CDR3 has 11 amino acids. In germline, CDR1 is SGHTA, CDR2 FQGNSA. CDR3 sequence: CASSLTQTQYF. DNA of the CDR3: TGTGCCAGCAGCTTAACGCAGACCCAGTACTTC.

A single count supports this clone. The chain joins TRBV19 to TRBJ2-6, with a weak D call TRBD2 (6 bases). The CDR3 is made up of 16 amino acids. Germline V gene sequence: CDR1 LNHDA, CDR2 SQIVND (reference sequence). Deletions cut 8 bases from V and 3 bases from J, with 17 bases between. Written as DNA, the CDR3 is TGTGCCAGTGTCCGCGCGGGAACCTTTGGGGCCAACGTCCTGACTTTC. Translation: CASVRAGTFGANVLTF.

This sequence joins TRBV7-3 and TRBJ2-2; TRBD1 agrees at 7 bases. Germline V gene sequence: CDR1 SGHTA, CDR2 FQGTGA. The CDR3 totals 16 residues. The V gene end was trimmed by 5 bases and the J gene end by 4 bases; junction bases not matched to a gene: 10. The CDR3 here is CASSVQGMQGTGELFF. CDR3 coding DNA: TGTGCCAGCAGCGTACAGGGGATGCAAGGCACCGGGGAGCTGTTTTTT.

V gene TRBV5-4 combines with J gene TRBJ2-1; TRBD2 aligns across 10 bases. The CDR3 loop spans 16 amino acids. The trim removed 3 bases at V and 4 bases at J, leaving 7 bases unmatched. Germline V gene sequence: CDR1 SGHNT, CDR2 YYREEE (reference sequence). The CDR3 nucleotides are TGTGCCAGCAGCTATCTCGGGACTAGCGCATACAATGAGCAGTTCTTC. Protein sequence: CASSYLGTSAYNEQFF.

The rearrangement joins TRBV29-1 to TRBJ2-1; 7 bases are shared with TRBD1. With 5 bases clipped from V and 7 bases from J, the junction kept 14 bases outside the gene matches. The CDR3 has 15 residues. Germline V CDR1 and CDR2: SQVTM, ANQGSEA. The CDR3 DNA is TGCAGCGTTCCTGAACGGGACAGTAGTCAAAATGAGCAGTTCTTC. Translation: CSVPERDSSQNEQFF.

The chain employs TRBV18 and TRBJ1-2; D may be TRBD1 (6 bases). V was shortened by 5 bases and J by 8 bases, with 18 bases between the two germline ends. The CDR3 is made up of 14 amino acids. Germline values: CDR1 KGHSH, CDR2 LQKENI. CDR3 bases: TGTGCCAGCTCAACCAACAGGGCCCAATTCGGCTACACCTTC. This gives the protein CASSTNRAQFGYTF.

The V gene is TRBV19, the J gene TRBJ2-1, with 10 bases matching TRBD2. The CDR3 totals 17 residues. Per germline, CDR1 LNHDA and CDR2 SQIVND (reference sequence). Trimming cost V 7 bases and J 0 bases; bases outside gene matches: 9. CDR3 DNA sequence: TGTGCCAGTAAAGGCAGCGGGAGGGCTAGCTCCTACAATGAGCAGTTCTTC. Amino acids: CASKGSGRASSYNEQFF.

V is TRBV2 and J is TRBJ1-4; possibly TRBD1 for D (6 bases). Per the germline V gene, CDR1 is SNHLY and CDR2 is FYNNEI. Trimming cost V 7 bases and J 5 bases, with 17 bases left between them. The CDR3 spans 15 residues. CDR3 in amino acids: CASTPRGGRNEKLFF. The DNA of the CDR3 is TGTGCCAGCACCCCAAGGGGGGGCAGGAATGAAAAACTGTTTTTT.

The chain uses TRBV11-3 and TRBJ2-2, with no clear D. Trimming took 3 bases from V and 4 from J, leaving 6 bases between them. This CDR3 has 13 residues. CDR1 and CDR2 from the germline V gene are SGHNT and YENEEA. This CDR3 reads CASSFRSTGELFF. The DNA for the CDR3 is TGTGCCAGCAGCTTCCGTTCCACCGGGGAGCTGTTTTTT.

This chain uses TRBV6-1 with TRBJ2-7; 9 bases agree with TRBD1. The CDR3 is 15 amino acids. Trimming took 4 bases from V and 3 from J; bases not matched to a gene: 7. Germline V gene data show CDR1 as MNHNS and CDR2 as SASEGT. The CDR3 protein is CASSGRDRVDYEQYF. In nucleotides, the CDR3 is TGTGCCAGCAGTGGGCGGGACAGGGTTGACTACGAGCAGTACTTC.

The CDR3 nucleotides are TGTGCCATCACCTACGAGCAGTACTTC. Protein sequence: CAITYEQYF. The gene calls are TRBV10-3 and TRBJ2-7, with D unresolved. This CDR3 contains 9 residues. Trimming took 7 bases from V and 2 from J, leaving 0 bases between them. Germline V gives CDR1 ENHRY, CDR2 SYGVKD.

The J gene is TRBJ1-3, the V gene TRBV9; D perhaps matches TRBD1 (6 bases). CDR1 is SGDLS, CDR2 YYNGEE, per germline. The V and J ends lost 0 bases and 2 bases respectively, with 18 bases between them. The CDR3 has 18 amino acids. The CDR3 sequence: CASSVGLQGGRPGNTIYF. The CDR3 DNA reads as TGTGCCAGCAGCGTAGGCCTACAGGGAGGTAGACCTGGAAACACCATATATTTT.

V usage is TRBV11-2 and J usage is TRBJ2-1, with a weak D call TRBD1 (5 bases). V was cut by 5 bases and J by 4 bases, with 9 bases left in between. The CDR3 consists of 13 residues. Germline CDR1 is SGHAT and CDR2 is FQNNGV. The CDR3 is CASSAQGYNEQFF. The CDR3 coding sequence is TGTGCCAGCAGCGCGCAGGGTTACAATGAGCAGTTCTTC.

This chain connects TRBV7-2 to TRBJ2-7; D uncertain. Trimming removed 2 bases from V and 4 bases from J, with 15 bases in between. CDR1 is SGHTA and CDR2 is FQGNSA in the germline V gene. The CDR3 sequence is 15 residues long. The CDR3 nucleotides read TGTGCCAGCAGCTTAAGTAGAGATATTCTTTACGAGCAGTACTTC. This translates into CASSLSRDILYEQYF.

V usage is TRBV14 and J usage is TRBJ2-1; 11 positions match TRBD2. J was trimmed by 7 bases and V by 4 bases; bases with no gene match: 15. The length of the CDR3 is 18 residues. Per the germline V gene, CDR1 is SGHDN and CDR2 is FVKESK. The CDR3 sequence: CASSPARLKTSGRNEQFF. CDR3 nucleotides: TGTGCCAGCAGCCCCGCCAGATTGAAAACTAGCGGGAGAAATGAGCAGTTCTTC. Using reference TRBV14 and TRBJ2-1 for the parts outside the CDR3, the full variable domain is EAGVTQFPSHSVIEKGQTVTLRCDPISGHDNLYWYRRVMGKEIKFLLHFVKESKQDESGMPNNRFLAERTGGTYSTLKVQPAELEDSGVYFCASSPARLKTSGRNEQFFGPGTRLTVL.

The CDR3 DNA is TGTGCCATCAGTAACCCGGGCTCTGGAAACACCATATATTTT. Its protein product is CAISNPGSGNTIYF. The rearrangement joins TRBV10-3 to TRBJ1-3, with unresolved D. Trimming took 5 bases from V and 0 from J, leaving 8 bases between them. In germline, CDR1 is ENHRY, CDR2 SYGVKD. CDR3 size: 14 residues.

For the CDR3, the DNA is TGTGCCAGCAGCTTAAGGGGGCCCGAGCAGTACTTC. Protein product: CASSLRGPEQYF. The chain joins TRBV7-2 to TRBJ2-7; 7 nucleotides agree with TRBD1. CDR1 SGHTA and CDR2 FQGNSA come from the germline V gene. J lost 6 bases, V lost 2 bases, and 1 base had no gene match. The CDR3 consists of 12 residues.

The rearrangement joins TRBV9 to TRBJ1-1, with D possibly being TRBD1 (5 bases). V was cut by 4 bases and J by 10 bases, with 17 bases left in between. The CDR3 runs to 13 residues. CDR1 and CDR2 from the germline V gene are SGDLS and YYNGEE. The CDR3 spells CASSPRPEGVAFF. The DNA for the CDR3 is TGTGCCAGCAGCCCACGTCCGGAAGGGGTAGCTTTCTTT.

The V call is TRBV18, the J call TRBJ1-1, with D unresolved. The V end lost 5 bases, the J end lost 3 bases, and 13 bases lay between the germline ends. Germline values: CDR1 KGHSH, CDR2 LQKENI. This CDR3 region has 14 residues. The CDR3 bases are TGTGCCAGCTCAAAAGGGCTCGGGGACACTGAAGCTTTCTTT. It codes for CASSKGLGDTEAFF.

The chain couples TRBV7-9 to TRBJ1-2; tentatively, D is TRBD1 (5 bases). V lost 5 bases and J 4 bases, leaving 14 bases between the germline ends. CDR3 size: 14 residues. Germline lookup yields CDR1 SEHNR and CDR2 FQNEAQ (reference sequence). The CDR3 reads CASSATTDIYGYTF. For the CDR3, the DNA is TGTGCCAGCAGCGCGACGACAGATATCTATGGCTACACCTTC.

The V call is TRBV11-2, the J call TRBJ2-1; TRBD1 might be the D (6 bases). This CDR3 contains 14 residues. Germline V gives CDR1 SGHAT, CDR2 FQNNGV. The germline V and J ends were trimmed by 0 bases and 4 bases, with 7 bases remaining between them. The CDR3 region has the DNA TGTGCCAGCAGCTTAGAGGGACATTACAATGAGCAGTTCTTC. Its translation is CASSLEGHYNEQFF.

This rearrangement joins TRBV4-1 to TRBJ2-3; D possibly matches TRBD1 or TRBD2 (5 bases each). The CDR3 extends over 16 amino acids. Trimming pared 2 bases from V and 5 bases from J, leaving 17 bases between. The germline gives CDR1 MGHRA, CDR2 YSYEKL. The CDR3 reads CASSQFGALVRDTQYF. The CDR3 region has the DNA TGCGCCAGCAGCCAATTCGGGGCACTAGTCAGAGATACGCAGTATTTT.

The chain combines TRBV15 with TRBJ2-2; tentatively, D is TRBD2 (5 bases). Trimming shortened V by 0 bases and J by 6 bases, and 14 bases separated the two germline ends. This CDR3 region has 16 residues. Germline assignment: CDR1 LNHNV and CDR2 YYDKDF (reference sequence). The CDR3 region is CATSRDGLARAGELFF. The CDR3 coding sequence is TGTGCCACCAGCAGAGATGGGTTAGCGCGCGCCGGGGAGCTGTTTTTT.

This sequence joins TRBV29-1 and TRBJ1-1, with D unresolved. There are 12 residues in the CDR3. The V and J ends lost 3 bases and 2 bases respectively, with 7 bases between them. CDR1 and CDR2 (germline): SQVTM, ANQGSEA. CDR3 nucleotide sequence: TGCAGCGTTGATCGGGAAAACACTGAAGCTTTCTTT. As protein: CSVDRENTEAFF.

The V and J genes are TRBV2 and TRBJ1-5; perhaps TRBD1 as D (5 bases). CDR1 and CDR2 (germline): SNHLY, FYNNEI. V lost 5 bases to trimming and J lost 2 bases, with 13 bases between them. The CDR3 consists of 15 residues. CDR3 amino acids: CASSPQGGGNQPQHF. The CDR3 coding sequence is TGTGCCAGCAGTCCTCAGGGTGGTGGCAATCAGCCCCAGCATTTT.

This CDR3 is CASSLDHLGGLANPTQYF. CDR3 in DNA: TGTGCCAGCAGCTTAGATCATTTGGGGGGACTAGCGAATCCTACGCAGTATTTT. V usage is TRBV11-3 and J usage is TRBJ2-3; 10 positions agree with TRBD2. Germline loops: CDR1 SGHNT, CDR2 YENEEA. V was pared by 0 bases and J by 8 bases, with 14 bases of the junction left unmatched. This CDR3 comprises 18 residues.